Below are 20 T cell receptor beta chains sequenced from a single sample in a study of blood T cell repertoires in COVID-19. Sequencing used immunoSEQ multiplex PCR; TCRdb keeps in-frame clones, though not all of them. The table shows about 260,000 clones, with over 80% occurring only once. The material sequenced was peripheral blood. The receptors come from a man in his sixties who had recovered from COVID-19.

The chain uses TRBV6-4 and TRBJ2-3, with 7 bases identical to TRBD1. The V and J ends lost 8 bases and 0 bases, in that order; junction bases with no gene match: 5. The CDR3 loop spans 14 amino acids. Per the germline V gene, CDR1 is MRHNA and CDR2 is SNTAGT. The CDR3 is CASQRDRSTDTQYF. CDR3 nucleotide sequence: TGTGCCAGCCAACGGGACAGAAGCACAGATACGCAGTATTTT.

The chain employs TRBV5-4 and TRBJ2-7; D is undetermined. Trimming removed 4 bases from V and 2 bases from J, with 13 bases in between. This CDR3 contains 14 residues. The germline gives CDR1 SGHNT, CDR2 YYREEE (reference sequence). The CDR3 loop reads CASSPQAKTYEQYF. CDR3 sequence (DNA): TGTGCCAGCAGCCCTCAGGCAAAAACCTACGAGCAGTACTTC.

The J gene is TRBJ2-7, the V gene TRBV18; D remains unclear. V shed 4 bases and J shed 5 bases, with 15 bases lying between them. The CDR3 covers 14 residues. Germline V gives CDR1 KGHSH, CDR2 LQKENI. The CDR3 nucleotides are TGTGCCAGCTCACTTAAGGCCAGCGCCGACGAGCAGTACTTC. Translated, it gives CASSLKASADEQYF.

The chain employs TRBV5-6 and TRBJ2-1; TRBD2 aligns across 7 bases. The germline V gene has CDR1 SGHDT and CDR2 YYEEEE. The CDR3 totals 15 residues. The V segment lost 3 bases and the J segment 4 bases; nucleotides outside the gene matches: 7. In nucleotides, the CDR3 is TGTGCCAGCAGCTGGACCGGGACTATTTACAATGAGCAGTTCTTC. It specifies CASSWTGTIYNEQFF.

The chain couples TRBV6-5 to TRBJ1-5, with D tentatively TRBD1 (5 bases). Germline loops: CDR1 MNHEY, CDR2 SVGAGI. The V end lost 5 bases, the J end lost 6 bases, and 14 bases lay between the germline ends. CDR3 size: 14 residues. CDR3 region: CASSPGLGGQPQHF. The DNA for the CDR3 is TGTGCCAGCAGTCCAGGACTGGGGGGTCAGCCCCAGCATTTT.

The chain employs TRBV5-1 and TRBJ2-5, with TRBD1 matching over 8 bases. With 2 bases clipped from V and 9 bases from J, the junction kept 12 bases outside the gene matches. This CDR3 spans 15 amino acids. Germline CDR1 and CDR2: SGHRS and YFSETQ. The CDR3 nucleotides are TGCGCCAGCAGCTTTGACAGGGGACGTTATGGGTCCCAGTACTTC. It yields the protein CASSFDRGRYGSQYF.

The rearrangement uses TRBV30 and TRBJ1-2, with TRBD1 matching 7 bases. The CDR3 length is 17 residues. CDR1 is GTSNPN, CDR2 SVGIG, per germline (reference sequence). Trimming at V came to 1 base and at J to 6 bases, leaving 17 bases not matched to a gene. The CDR3 loop reads CAWSESGQRKRANGYTF. The CDR3 DNA reads TGTGCCTGGAGTGAATCGGGACAGAGAAAAAGGGCCAATGGCTACACCTTC.

The gene calls are TRBV11-3 and TRBJ2-1, with TRBD2 identical over 9 bases. J gave up 9 bases and V 1 base, and 10 bases lay outside the gene matches. The CDR3 spans 16 residues. Per germline, CDR1 SGHNT and CDR2 YENEEA. The CDR3 is CASSLGLAVGEGEQFF. For the CDR3, the DNA is TGTGCCAGCAGCTTAGGACTAGCGGTGGGAGAGGGTGAGCAGTTCTTC.

The chain recombines TRBV7-9 with TRBJ1-1; the D gene is possibly TRBD1 (5 bases). Per the germline V gene, CDR1 is SEHNR and CDR2 is FQNEAQ (reference sequence). The length of the CDR3 is 15 residues. V was cut by 0 bases and J by 7 bases, with 15 bases left in between. CDR3 DNA: TGTGCCAGCAGCTTAGCGTCCCGTAGGACATTTGAAGCTTTCTTT. Amino acids: CASSLASRRTFEAFF. Based on the CDR3 plus reference TRBV7-9 and TRBJ1-1, the full variable domain is DTGVSQNPRHKITKRGQNVTFRCDPISEHNRLYWYRQTLGQGPEFLTYFQNEAQLEKSRLLSDRFSAERPKGSFSTLEIQRTEQGDSAMYLCASSLASRRTFEAFFGQGTRLTVV.

This chain uses TRBV6-6 with TRBJ2-7; 7 nucleotides match TRBD1. The CDR3 totals 14 residues. CDR1 is MNHNY, CDR2 SVGAGI, per germline (reference sequence). V lost 6 bases to trimming and J lost 6 bases; unmatched junction nucleotides: 11. The CDR3 nucleotides are TGTGCCAGCAGACCGGGACAGAATGGGGGCGAGCAGTACTTC. Translated, it gives CASRPGQNGGEQYF.

The rearrangement links TRBV3-1 (or the pseudogene TRBV3-2) to TRBJ2-2; 8 bases are a match to TRBD1. The CDR3 totals 14 residues. CDR1 is LGHDT and CDR2 is YNNKEL in the germline V gene (reference sequence). V was clipped by 4 bases and J by 7 bases; unmatched bases: 5. CDR3 amino acids: CASSPGTGHGELFF. CDR3 DNA: TGTGCCAGCAGCCCCGGGACAGGCCACGGGGAGCTGTTTTTT.

The table lists this clone with a count of one. The rearrangement uses TRBV11-2 and TRBJ2-1; TRBD2 agrees at 7 bases. In germline, CDR1 is SGHAT, CDR2 FQNNGV. The trim removed 7 bases at V and 7 bases at J, leaving 13 bases unmatched. The CDR3 length is 15 residues. The CDR3 is CASIPGASGGNEQFF. The DNA for the CDR3 is TGTGCCAGCATCCCTGGGGCTAGCGGCGGGAATGAGCAGTTCTTC.

This chain connects TRBV6-5 to TRBJ2-7; TRBD1 agrees at 7 bases. Germline loops: CDR1 MNHEY, CDR2 SVGAGI. J lost 2 bases, V lost 0 bases, and 4 bases had no gene match. The CDR3 runs to 15 residues. DNA for the CDR3: TGTGCCAGCAGTTACTCTGGGGACAGTACCTACGAGCAGTACTTC. This codes for CASSYSGDSTYEQYF.

The genes are TRBV11-3 and TRBJ2-5, with D perhaps matching TRBD2 (6 bases). V was clipped by 6 bases and J by 4 bases, with 12 bases between them. The germline V gene encodes CDR1 SGHNT and CDR2 YENEEA. This CDR3 region has 13 residues. The CDR3 coding sequence is TGTGCCAGCAGTAGAGTCGGGGGAGAGACCCAGTACTTC. It codes for CASSRVGGETQYF.

The genes are TRBV19 and TRBJ2-2; 10 bases align to TRBD1. V was clipped by 9 bases and J by 6 bases; unmatched bases: 7. The CDR3 is 14 residues long. CDR1 and CDR2 from the germline V gene are LNHDA and SQIVND (reference sequence). DNA of the CDR3: TGTGCCAGCCGGGACAGGGGTTTGTCCGGGGAGCTGTTTTTT. It encodes CASRDRGLSGELFF.

This sequence joins TRBV18 and TRBJ2-7; TRBD2 matches at 7 bases. Germline-derived CDR1 and CDR2 are KGHSH and LQKENI. This CDR3 has 15 amino acids. The J segment lost 1 base and the V segment lost 3 bases, leaving 6 bases of the junction unmatched. The CDR3 DNA sequence: TGTGCCAGCTCACCCCGGGGAGGGCGATCCTACGAGCAGTACTTC. Amino acids: CASSPRGGRSYEQYF.

The chain has TRBV3-1 (or the pseudogene TRBV3-2) and TRBJ1-5; D might be TRBD1 (5 bases). Germline V lookup: CDR1 LGHDT, CDR2 YNNKEL (reference sequence). The CDR3 totals 15 residues. The ends were cut back, 3 bases at V and 2 bases at J, with 11 bases in the middle. CDR3 nucleotides: TGTGCCAGCAGCCAGGGGACTTGGGGCAATCAGCCCCAGCATTTT. Translating gives CASSQGTWGNQPQHF.

Turning to this clone: At the DNA level, this CDR3 is encoded by other sequences in the same sample as well. The chain links TRBV19 to TRBJ1-1; 9 nucleotides agree with TRBD1. The CDR3 is made up of 15 amino acids. Trimming took 2 bases from V and 1 from J; bases not matched to a gene: 2. The germline V gene has CDR1 LNHDA and CDR2 SQIVND (reference sequence). The CDR3 region has the DNA TGTGCCAGTAGTATACGGGGACAGGGGAACACTGAAGCTTTCTTT. Protein product: CASSIRGQGNTEAFF.

This chain joins TRBV19 and TRBJ1-2; 7 bases are shared with TRBD1. The germline gives CDR1 LNHDA, CDR2 SQIVND (reference sequence). This CDR3 has 15 residues. The junction had 22 bases not matched to a gene; V was cut back by 11 bases and J by 10 bases. CDR3 in DNA: TGTGCCTCCTGCCGGGACAGCCTCTCTTCTATTGACTACACCTTC. Its protein product is CASCRDSLSSIDYTF.

This clone was recorded a few times. The V call is TRBV28, the J call TRBJ1-1, with D possibly matching TRBD1 (5 bases). The V end was cut by 5 bases, the J end by 0 bases, with 16 bases between. Germline V lookup: CDR1 MDHEN, CDR2 SYDVKM. The CDR3 contains 16 residues. The chain's CDR3 is CASSPRGGTMNTEAFF. CDR3 bases: TGTGCCAGCAGTCCTAGGGGCGGTACCATGAACACTGAAGCTTTCTTT.